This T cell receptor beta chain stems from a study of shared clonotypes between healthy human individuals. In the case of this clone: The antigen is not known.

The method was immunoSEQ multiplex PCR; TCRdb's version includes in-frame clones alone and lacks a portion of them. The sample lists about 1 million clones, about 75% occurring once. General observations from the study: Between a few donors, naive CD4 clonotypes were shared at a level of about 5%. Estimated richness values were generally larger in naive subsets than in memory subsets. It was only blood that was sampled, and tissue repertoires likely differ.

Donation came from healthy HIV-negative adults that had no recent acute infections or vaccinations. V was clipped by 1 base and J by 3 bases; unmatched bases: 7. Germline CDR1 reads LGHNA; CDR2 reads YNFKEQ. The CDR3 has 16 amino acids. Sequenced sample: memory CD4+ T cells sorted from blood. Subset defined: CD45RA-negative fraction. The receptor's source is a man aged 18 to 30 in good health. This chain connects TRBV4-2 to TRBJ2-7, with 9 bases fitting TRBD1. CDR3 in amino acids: CASSQVAGTGIYEQYF. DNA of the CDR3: TGTGCCAGCAGCCAAGTGGCAGGGACAGGGATCTACGAGCAGTACTTC.